This T cell receptor (beta chain) stems from a study of a mutant IDH1 vaccine in newly diagnosed glioma. TCRdb's table, derived via immunoSEQ multiplex PCR, lists solely in-frame clones and lacks some. This table holds roughly 40,000 clones, around 93% found once. Regarding this clone: As yet, its antigen is unknown.

This sample's time point: week 23, last vaccination. Each vaccine dose was 300 ug of mutant IDH1 20-mer peptide, with topical imiquimod. Study-level results: Patients showed vaccine-induced immune responses at a rate of roughly 94%. With respect to changes in top peripheral T cell clonotypes, pseudoprogression seemed unrelated.

This CDR3 spans 17 amino acids. Germline V CDR1 and CDR2: SGHRS, YFSETQ. The V end lost 1 base, the J end lost 4 bases, and 15 bases lay between the germline ends. The sequence was obtained from a man aged 50-59 years with glioma. The chain is built from TRBV5-1 and TRBJ2-6; maybe TRBD2 (5 bases). The starting material was PBMCs, obtained from a glioma patient whose treatment included an IDH1 peptide vaccine. CDR3 sequence (DNA): TGCGCCAGCAGCTTGAGTCCACCGGGGAGCGGGGCCAACGTCCTGACTTTC. Its translation is CASSLSPPGSGANVLTF.